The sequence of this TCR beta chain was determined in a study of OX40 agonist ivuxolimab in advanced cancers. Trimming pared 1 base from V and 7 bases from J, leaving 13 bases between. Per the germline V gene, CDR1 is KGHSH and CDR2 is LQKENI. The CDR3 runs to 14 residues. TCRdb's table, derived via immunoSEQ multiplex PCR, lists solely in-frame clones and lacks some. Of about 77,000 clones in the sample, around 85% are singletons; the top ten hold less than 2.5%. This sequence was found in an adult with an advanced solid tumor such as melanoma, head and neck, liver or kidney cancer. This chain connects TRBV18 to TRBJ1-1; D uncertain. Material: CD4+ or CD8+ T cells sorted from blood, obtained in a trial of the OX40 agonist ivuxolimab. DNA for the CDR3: TGTGCCAGCTCACCACTCAACGCCGGCGGTGAAGCTTTCTTT. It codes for CASSPLNAGGEAFF.